This paragraph covers one TCR beta chain sequence. In the original analysis: How many nucleated cells were present was estimated from reference gene primer amplification. The protocol was immunoSEQ multiplex PCR, while the TCRdb copy is restricted to in-frame clones and leaves out a portion. That table gives V, J and clone size, and the DNA gave D and trimming. The sample consists of around 190,000 clones, approximately 86% of them appearing once. This record belongs to a study of blood T cell repertoires in COVID-19. Across the study: The United States, Italy and Spain were the sources of the acute and convalescent COVID-19 samples. The cDNA or gDNA used as material had been derived from T cells, B-cell-depleted T cells, or PBMCs.

The sequence was collected from a man aged 45-60 years with active or convalescent COVID-19. Sequenced sample: peripheral blood.

CDR3 nucleotides: TGTGCCAGCAGCCCCTCCAGGGGTAGCAATCAGCCCCAGCATTTT. This translates into CASSPSRGSNQPQHF. This rearrangement joins TRBV4-2 to TRBJ1-5; D may be TRBD1 (6 bases). From germline, CDR1 is LGHNA and CDR2 YNFKEQ. The CDR3 has 15 residues. The V end lost 4 bases, the J end lost 0 bases, and 10 bases lay between the germline ends.